This T cell receptor (beta chain) was sequenced in a study of post-analysis software for immune sequencing data. This clonotype was picked up a small number of times. Its target is not known. Prepared TCR beta cDNA libraries contained unique molecular identifiers. TCRdb independently ran MiXCR on the PCR reads; one entry per CDR3 protein. The data show about 820,000 distinct CDR3 sequences, around 53% seen once. Study-wide points: Compared with controls, patients had more of 4 to 6 TRBV segments, including TRBV5-6, TRBV5-1 and TRBV20-1.

This CDR3 has 13 amino acids. CDR1 and CDR2 from the germline V gene are DFQATT and SNEGSKA (reference sequence). Trimming removed 0 bases at V and 0 bases at J, with 6 bases between. Material for sequencing was blood. J is TRBJ2-7 and V is TRBV20-1, with a weak D call TRBD1 (5 bases). This TCR was sampled from a girl under 18 with multiple sclerosis. The CDR3 is CSAREGHSYEQYF. In nucleotides, the CDR3 is TGCAGTGCTAGAGAAGGACACTCCTACGAGCAGTACTTC.